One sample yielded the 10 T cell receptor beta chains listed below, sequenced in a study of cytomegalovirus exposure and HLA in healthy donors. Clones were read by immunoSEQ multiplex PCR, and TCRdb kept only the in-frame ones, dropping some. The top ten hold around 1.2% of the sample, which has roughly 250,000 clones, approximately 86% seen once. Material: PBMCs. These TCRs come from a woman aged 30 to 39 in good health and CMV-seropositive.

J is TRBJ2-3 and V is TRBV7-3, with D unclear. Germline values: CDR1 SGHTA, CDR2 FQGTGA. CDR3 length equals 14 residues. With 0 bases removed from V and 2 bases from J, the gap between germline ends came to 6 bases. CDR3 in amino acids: CASSLTPSTDTQYF. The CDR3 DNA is TGTGCCAGCAGCTTAACTCCTTCCACAGATACGCAGTATTTT.

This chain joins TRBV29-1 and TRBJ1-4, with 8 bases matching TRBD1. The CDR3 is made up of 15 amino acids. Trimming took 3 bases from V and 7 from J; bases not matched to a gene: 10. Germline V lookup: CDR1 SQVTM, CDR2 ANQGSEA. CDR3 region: CSVDVSGGAGEKLFF. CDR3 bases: TGCAGCGTTGATGTATCAGGGGGCGCCGGTGAAAAACTGTTTTTT.

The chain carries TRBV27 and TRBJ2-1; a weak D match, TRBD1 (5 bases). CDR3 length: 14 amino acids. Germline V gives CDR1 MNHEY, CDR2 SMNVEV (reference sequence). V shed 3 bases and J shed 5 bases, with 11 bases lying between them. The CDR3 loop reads CASSLTVMNNEQFF. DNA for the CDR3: TGTGCCAGCAGTTTGACAGTGATGAACAATGAGCAGTTCTTC.

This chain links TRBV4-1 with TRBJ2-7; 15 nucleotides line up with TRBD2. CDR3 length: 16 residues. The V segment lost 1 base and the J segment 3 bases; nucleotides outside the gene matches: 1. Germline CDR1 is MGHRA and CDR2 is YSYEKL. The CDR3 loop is CASSQVGLAGGYEQYF. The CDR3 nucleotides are TGCGCCAGCAGCCAAGTGGGACTAGCGGGAGGCTACGAGCAGTACTTC.

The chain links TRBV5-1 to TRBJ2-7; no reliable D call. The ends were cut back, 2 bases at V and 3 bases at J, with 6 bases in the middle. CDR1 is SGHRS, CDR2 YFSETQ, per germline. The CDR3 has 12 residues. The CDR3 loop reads CASSFTDYEQYF. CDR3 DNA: TGCGCCAGCAGCTTCACAGACTACGAGCAGTACTTC.

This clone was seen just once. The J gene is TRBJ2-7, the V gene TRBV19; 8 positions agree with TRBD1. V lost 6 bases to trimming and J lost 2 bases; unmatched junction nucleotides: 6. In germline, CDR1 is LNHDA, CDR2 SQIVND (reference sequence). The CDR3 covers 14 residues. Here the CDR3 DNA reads TGTGCCAGTAGGCGGACAGGGAGCCCCTACGAGCAGTACTTC. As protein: CASRRTGSPYEQYF.

This CDR3 reads CASSATGVTETQYF. CDR3 bases: TGTGCCAGCAGCGCAACAGGGGTAACAGAGACCCAGTACTTC. The chain employs TRBV9 and TRBJ2-5; 7 positions match TRBD1. The V gene end was trimmed by 3 bases and the J gene end by 4 bases; junction bases not matched to a gene: 6. The germline V gene has CDR1 SGDLS and CDR2 YYNGEE. This CDR3 is built from 14 residues.

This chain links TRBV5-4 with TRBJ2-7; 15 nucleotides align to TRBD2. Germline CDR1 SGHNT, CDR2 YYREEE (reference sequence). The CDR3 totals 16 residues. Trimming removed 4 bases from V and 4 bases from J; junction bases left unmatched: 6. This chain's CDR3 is CASSQRTSGRGYEQYF. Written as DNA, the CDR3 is TGTGCCAGCAGCCAGCGGACTAGCGGGAGGGGGTACGAGCAGTACTTC.

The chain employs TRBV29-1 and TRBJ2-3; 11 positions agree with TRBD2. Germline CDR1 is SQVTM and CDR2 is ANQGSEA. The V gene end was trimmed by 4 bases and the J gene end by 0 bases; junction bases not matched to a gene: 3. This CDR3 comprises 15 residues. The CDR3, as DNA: TGCAGCGTTGGACTAGCGGGGACTAGCACAGATACGCAGTATTTT. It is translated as CSVGLAGTSTDTQYF.

The CDR3 is CASSAGQTNTEAFF. The CDR3 region has the DNA TGCGCCAGCAGCGCGGGACAGACGAACACTGAAGCTTTCTTT. This chain uses TRBV5-1 with TRBJ1-1; 7 bases are a match to TRBD1. The CDR3 totals 14 residues. The V segment lost 4 bases and the J segment 1 base; nucleotides outside the gene matches: 4. CDR1 and CDR2 from the germline V gene are SGHRS and YFSETQ.